What follows are 20 T cell receptor beta chains derived from one specimen sequenced in a study of blood T cell repertoires in COVID-19 (dated by TCRdb to the early 2020s). Library generation was performed with the immunoSEQ multiplex PCR assay. TCRdb retrieved this table from immuneACCESS and kept in-frame rearrangements only. Not all clones are present; in checked studies, unresolved V genes account for under half, and no reason is known for the remainder. Within this sample are about 140,000 clones, with 85% to 90% of them counted one time only. The top ten hold about 5.6% of the sample. Specimen: peripheral blood. Every receptor here comes from a human donor in a cohort sampled during active COVID-19.

This clone was seen only a few times. The rearrangement links TRBV19 to TRBJ1-6; 9 bases fit TRBD1. The length of the CDR3 is 15 residues. V lost 7 bases and J lost 7; bases outside the gene matches: 8. Germline CDR1 is LNHDA and CDR2 is SQIVND (reference sequence). The CDR3 DNA follows: TGTGCCAGTATGGAGGGGACAGGGCTAAATTCACCCCTCCACTTT. Its protein product is CASMEGTGLNSPLHF.

The rearrangement uses TRBV27 and TRBJ2-7, with TRBD2 matching over 10 bases. The V segment lost 2 bases and the J segment 4 bases; nucleotides outside the gene matches: 8. This CDR3 contains 16 residues. Germline V CDR1 and CDR2: MNHEY, SMNVEV (reference sequence). The CDR3: CASSLEASGSMYEQYF. The CDR3, as DNA: TGTGCCAGCAGTTTAGAGGCTAGCGGGAGTATGTACGAGCAGTACTTC.

The chain is built from TRBV28 and TRBJ1-2, with D possibly TRBD1 on 5 matching bases. V dropped 0 bases and J dropped 8 bases, with 16 bases sitting between them. The CDR3 totals 15 residues. Germline V CDR1 and CDR2: MDHEN, SYDVKM. CDR3 DNA sequence: TGTGCCAGCAGTTTATGGGAGTCGGGGGGAAGAGGCTACACCTTC. Amino acids: CASSLWESGGRGYTF.

The chain combines TRBV7-3 with TRBJ2-7, with 8 bases matching TRBD1. The junction had 6 bases not matched to a gene; V was cut back by 3 bases and J by 2 bases. This CDR3 has 15 residues. Germline V gives CDR1 SGHTA, CDR2 FQGTGA. CDR3 DNA sequence: TGTGCCAGCAGCTTGGGGGCAGGGGGCGCCTACGAGCAGTACTTC. It encodes CASSLGAGGAYEQYF.

Only a few counts were recorded for this clone. The rearrangement uses TRBV19 and TRBJ1-5; maybe TRBD1 (5 bases). The V end lost 6 bases, the J end lost 6 bases, and 18 bases lay between the germline ends. The CDR3 runs to 15 residues. The germline CDR1 and CDR2 sequences are LNHDA and SQIVND (reference sequence). The CDR3 nucleotides are TGTGCCAGTAGCTCCTCGGGCGGGGGGGTTCAGCCCCAGCATTTT. Residues: CASSSSGGGVQPQHF.

This chain joins TRBV2 and TRBJ1-2; a possible D gene is TRBD1 (6 bases). CDR3 length equals 13 residues. CDR1 is SNHLY and CDR2 is FYNNEI in the germline V gene. Between the trimmed V and J ends, which lost 7 bases and 8 bases, there was a span of 17 bases. CDR3 in DNA: TGTGCCAGCACTAGGGACACCATTATAGGCTACACCTTC. Protein sequence: CASTRDTIIGYTF.

The CDR3 sequence is CASSLDPGTEAFF. CDR3 bases: TGTGCCAGCAGTTTAGATCCGGGCACTGAAGCTTTCTTT. The chain employs TRBV12-3 or TRBV12-4 and TRBJ1-1; no firm D call. V dropped 1 base and J dropped 4 bases, with 7 bases sitting between them. The CDR3 has 13 amino acids.

The chain is built from TRBV4-1 and TRBJ1-1; D is ambiguous. CDR3 length: 14 residues. Germline CDR1 MGHRA, CDR2 YSYEKL. V was clipped by 3 bases and J by 0 bases, with 8 bases between them. The CDR3 loop is CASSQGLMNTEAFF. CDR3 coding DNA: TGCGCCAGCAGCCAGGGCCTCATGAACACTGAAGCTTTCTTT.

The chain combines TRBV7-8 with TRBJ2-5; D is unclear. V was cut by 0 bases and J by 7 bases, with 9 bases left in between. This CDR3 region has 13 residues. Germline V lookup: CDR1 SGHVS, CDR2 FQNEAQ. The CDR3 here is CASSLAIGRTQYF. CDR3 in DNA: TGTGCCAGCAGCTTAGCGATCGGTAGGACCCAGTACTTC. Together with reference TRBV7-8 and TRBJ2-5, the CDR3 gives the full variable domain: GAGVSQSPRYKVAKRGQDVALRCDPISGHVSLFWYQQALGQGPEFLTYFQNEAQLDKSGLPSDRFFAERPEGSVSTLKIQRTQQEDSAVYLCASSLAIGRTQYFGPGTRLLVL.

V and J are TRBV12-2 and TRBJ1-2; no check of the table's D call, TRBD1, against the DNA was made. TRBV12-2 is designated a pseudogene. This CDR3 spans 16 amino acids. The CDR3 reads CASRLATQQGLGGYTF. The CDR3 bases are TGTGCAAGTCGCTTAGCGACGCAACAGGGGTTGGGTGGCTACACCTTC.

This chain joins TRBV11-3 and TRBJ2-2; D possibly corresponds to TRBD2 (6 bases). V was clipped by 5 bases and J by 3 bases, with 13 bases between them. The V gene's germline CDR1 is SGHNT and CDR2 YENEEA. The CDR3 length is 15 residues. CDR3 DNA: TGTGCCAGCAGCCCCGGGGGTTCTTACACCGGGGAGCTGTTTTTT. Protein: CASSPGGSYTGELFF.

The V and J genes are TRBV19 and TRBJ1-5, with 10 bases matching TRBD1. The CDR3 length is 15 residues. J lost 1 base, V lost 4 bases, and 1 base had no gene match. The V gene's germline CDR1 is LNHDA and CDR2 SQIVND (reference sequence). CDR3 amino acids: CASSKDRGSNQPQHF. CDR3 nucleotides: TGTGCCAGTAGTAAGGACAGGGGGAGCAATCAGCCCCAGCATTTT.

This chain links TRBV2 with TRBJ1-5; a possible D gene is TRBD1 (5 bases). CDR1 is SNHLY and CDR2 is FYNNEI in the germline V gene. The V end was cut by 2 bases, the J end by 4 bases, with 18 bases between. CDR3 size: 17 residues. DNA for the CDR3: TGTGCCAGCAGTGAAAGCACAGGTCGTTTTAGTAATCAGCCCCAGCATTTT. This gives the protein CASSESTGRFSNQPQHF.

This clone came up once. The rearrangement links TRBV6-5 to TRBJ1-6; weak D call: TRBD1 (6 bases). This CDR3 comprises 14 residues. Per the germline V gene, CDR1 is MNHEY and CDR2 is SVGAGI. Trimming took 2 bases from V and 9 from J, leaving 11 bases between them. CDR3 region: CASSYRQAPSPLHF. DNA of the CDR3: TGTGCCAGCAGTTACAGACAGGCGCCTTCACCCCTCCACTTT.

The genes are TRBV11-2 and TRBJ2-2; 10 bases fit TRBD2. The CDR3 sequence is 16 residues long. Germline values: CDR1 SGHAT, CDR2 FQNNGV. The J segment lost 4 bases and the V segment lost 5 bases, leaving 7 bases of the junction unmatched. The CDR3 region is CASSPTAGGGTGELFF. The CDR3 DNA follows: TGTGCCAGCAGCCCTACAGCGGGAGGGGGCACCGGGGAGCTGTTTTTT. The full variable domain, its missing parts supplied by reference TRBV11-2 and TRBJ2-2, is EAGVAQSPRYKIIEKRQSVAFWCNPISGHATLYWYQQILGQGPKLLIQFQNNGVVDDSQLPKDRFSAERLKGVDSTLKIQPAKLEDSAVYLCASSPTAGGGTGELFFGEGSRLTVL.

The chain employs TRBV23-1 and TRBJ1-1; weak D call: TRBD1 (5 bases). TRBV23-1 is an ORF, with its function uncertain. This CDR3 comprises 19 residues. V lost 0 bases to trimming and J lost 1 base, with 21 bases between them. This CDR3 reads CASSQSRSRPGLKNTEAFF. The CDR3 bases are TGCGCCAGCAGTCAATCGAGGTCTCGACCGGGACTGAAGAACACTGAAGCTTTCTTT.

Only a few counts were recorded for this clone. J is TRBJ2-3 and V is TRBV5-4, with 11 bases matching TRBD2. Looked up from germline, CDR1 is SGHNT and CDR2 is YYREEE (reference sequence). V dropped 4 bases and J dropped 6; count of bases not matched to a gene: 10. The CDR3 is made up of 16 amino acids. The CDR3 DNA follows: TGTGCCAGCAGCCCCAGATTAGCGGGGGGGCAGGATACGCAGTATTTT. Its translation: CASSPRLAGGQDTQYF.

This clone showed up just once. This chain links TRBV21-1 with TRBJ2-3; no check of the table's D call, TRBD2, against the DNA was made. TRBV21-1 is noted as a pseudogene. This CDR3 has 16 amino acids. The DNA for the CDR3 is TGTGCCAGCAGCAAAGTCGGGGGGGGCCAGAGGGATACGCAGTATTTT. This gives the protein CASSKVGGGQRDTQYF.

Only a few counts were recorded for this clone. V gene TRBV27 combines with J gene TRBJ2-3; 14 nucleotides line up with TRBD2. In germline, CDR1 is MNHEY, CDR2 SMNVEV (reference sequence). The ends lost 5 bases at V and 4 bases at J; junction bases unmatched: 17. The length of the CDR3 is 20 residues. The CDR3 is CASSPRLAGGPSVLSDTQYF. Written as DNA, the CDR3 is TGTGCCAGCAGTCCACGACTAGCGGGAGGGCCCTCGGTTCTGTCAGATACGCAGTATTTT.

The chain is built from TRBV2 and TRBJ2-3, with a weak D call TRBD2 (7 bases). Per the germline V gene, CDR1 is SNHLY and CDR2 is FYNNEI. The V gene lost 7 bases and the J gene lost 2 bases, with 10 bases spanning the gap. The CDR3 is 13 residues long. CDR3 nucleotides: TGTGCCAGCAAGGCGGGGGCCACAGATACGCAGTATTTT. As protein: CASKAGATDTQYF.